Listed below are T cell receptor beta chains from one sample, sequenced in a study of blood T cell repertoires in COVID-19. The data were produced by immunoSEQ multiplex PCR, yet TCRdb's version contains in-frame clones alone and is incomplete. This sample has over 350,000 clones; approximately 90% occur once, and the top ten carry approximately 9.3%. Sequenced material: PBMCs or T cells enriched from blood (not recorded which). The receptors stem from a woman aged 45-65 years who had recovered from COVID-19. CDR3s include the opening cysteine and the closing phenylalanine or tryptophan. The D gene is left open where the match is weak. Rows give clone size only sometimes, using once, few, many, or a class for an expanded clone.

clone size | D gene | J gene | V gene | CDR3 DNA | CDR3 protein
. | . | TRBJ2-1 | TRBV7-2 | TGTGCCAGCAGCTTGGGCGGGGGCCTCTCCTACAATGAGCAGTTCTTC | CASSLGGGLSYNEQFF
. | . | TRBJ1-2 | TRBV30 | TGTGCCTGGATAAACACCTATGGCTACACCTTC | CAWINTYGYTF
once | . | TRBJ1-3 | TRBV15 | TGTGCCACCAGCAGAGATCCCAGCTCTGGAAACACCATATATTTT | CATSRDPSSGNTIYF
. | TRBD1 | TRBJ2-3 | TRBV7-2 | TGTGCCAGCAGCAGGCGACAGGGTCCCTGGGATACGCAGTATTTT | CASSRRQGPWDTQYF
. | . | TRBJ2-1 | TRBV3-1/TRBV3-2 | TGTGCCAGCAGCCAAGAACTACTAGGAAAGGTCTTC | CASSQELLGKVF
. | . | TRBJ2-7 | TRBV5-1 | TGCGCCAGCAGCCCCTGGACAGAAGAGTACGAGCAGTACTTC | CASSPWTEEYEQYF
medium-sized | TRBD1 | TRBJ1-5 | TRBV5-5 | TGTGCCAGCAGCTCGATAGGGGGCTCGAGTCAGCCCCAGCATTTT | CASSSIGGSSQPQHF
. | . | TRBJ1-4 | TRBV30 | TGTGCCTGGACCAGACAGCCTAATGAAAAACTGTTTTTT | CAWTRQPNEKLFF
. | . | TRBJ2-1 | TRBV28 | TGTGCCAGCAGCAGGCCCCTTGGATACAATGAGCAGTTCTTC | CASSRPLGYNEQFF
. | . | TRBJ1-3 | TRBV2 | TGTGCCAGCAGCCCAGGGCACTCTGGAAACACCATATATTTT | CASSPGHSGNTIYF
. | . | TRBJ2-5 | TRBV28 | TGTGCCAGCAGACTAGGCCGGGCAGCATCCCATGAGACCCAGTACTTC | CASRLGRAASHETQYF
. | . | TRBJ2-7 | TRBV30 | TGTGCCTGGGGACTCCGGGGTGGCAGCAGTTCCTACGAGCAGTACTTC | CAWGLRGGSSSYEQYF
. | . | TRBJ2-2 | TRBV11-3 | TGTGCCAGCAGCTTAGGCCCTACGACCGGGGAGCTGTTTTTT | CASSLGPTTGELFF
. | TRBD1 | TRBJ1-1 | TRBV6-5 | TGTGCCAGCAGTTACAGAGACAGGGGCACTGAAGCTTTCTTT | CASSYRDRGTEAFF
. | TRBD2 | TRBJ2-1 | TRBV7-2 | TGTGCCAGCAGTTCCGGGGGGGCCCTAAATGAGCAGTTCTTC | CASSSGGALNEQFF
. | . | TRBJ1-3 | TRBV19 | TGTGCCAGTACAGCTGGAAACACCATATATTTT | CASTAGNTIYF
once | . | TRBJ1-5 | TRBV18 | TGTGCCAGCTCACCTTCAGAGGGCGGTTCAGAGCAGCCCCAGCATTTT | CASSPSEGGSEQPQHF
. | . | TRBJ1-4 | TRBV5-5 | TGTGCCAGCAGCCGCTCTGACGAGACGGGAGAAAAACTGTTTTTT | CASSRSDETGEKLFF
. | TRBD1 | TRBJ1-1 | TRBV2 | TGTGCCGGGAGACAGGGGCTTTTCTTTGGGGCTTTCTTT | CAGRQGLFFGAFF
. | . | TRBJ2-2 | TRBV6-4 | TGTGCCAGCAGGGCAATAAGACTCGCGAACACCGGGGAGCTGTTTTTT | CASRAIRLANTGELFF
. | . | TRBJ1-4 | TRBV27 | TGTGCCAGCAGTTTACGCCCCCTAGAACGCTCTAATGAAAAACTGTTTTTT | CASSLRPLERSNEKLFF
. | TRBD1 | TRBJ2-7 | TRBV9 | TGTGCCAGCAGCCCTCAGACTGGACAGGGGGTCTACGAGCAGTACTTC | CASSPQTGQGVYEQYF
. | . | TRBJ1-6 | TRBV6-1 | TGTGCCAGCAGTGTGGGAGAGGACGGGACACCCTCATTTTATAATTCACCCCTCCACTTT | CASSVGEDGTPSFYNSPLHF
. | . | TRBJ1-4 | TRBV5-1 | TGCGCCAGCAGCTCGGGGGGCGCTAATGAAAAACTGTTTTTT | CASSSGGANEKLFF
. | . | TRBJ2-7 | TRBV28 | TGTGCCAGCAGTCCTCAGGGTCAGGGCTCCTACGAGCAGTACTTC | CASSPQGQGSYEQYF
. | TRBD1 | TRBJ2-2 | TRBV2 | TGTGCCAGCAGTATCCCTCCAGGGGGAGTGAACACCGGGGAGCTGTTTTTT | CASSIPPGGVNTGELFF
. | TRBD1 | TRBJ1-6 | TRBV4-1 | TGCGCCAGCGCCCGGACAGGTAACTCACCCCTCCACTTT | CASARTGNSPLHF
. | . | TRBJ1-5 | TRBV12-3/TRBV12-4 | TGTGCCAGCAGTTTACTTAGCAATCAGCCCCAGCATTTT | CASSLLSNQPQHF
. | TRBD1 | TRBJ2-1 | TRBV12-3/TRBV12-4 | TGTGCCAGTACAGGGGGCGCCTACAATGAGCAGTTCTTC | CASTGGAYNEQFF
. | . | TRBJ2-1 | TRBV21-1 | TGTGCCAGCAGCACCTGGGCCGGGACACGGCCTCACAATGAGCAGTTCTTC | CASSTWAGTRPHNEQFF
. | . | TRBJ2-3 | TRBV7-9 | TGTGCCAGCACTCGACAGGCTAGCACAGATACGCAGTATTTT | CASTRQASTDTQYF
. | . | TRBJ2-3 | TRBV5-6 | TGTGCCAGCAGCTTGGTCCAGGATGCAGATACGCAGTATTTT | CASSLVQDADTQYF
. | . | TRBJ2-3 | TRBV19 | TGTGCCAGTAGTATTGCGGGCAGACGATTCGACACAGATACGCAGTATTTT | CASSIAGRRFDTDTQYF
. | . | TRBJ1-1 | TRBV6-5 | TGTGCCAGTACGAAGGAGTCTGAAGCTTTCTTT | CASTKESEAFF
. | . | TRBJ1-2 | TRBV6-2/TRBV6-3 | TGTGCCAGCAGTTCCGGACAGAAGATCTTCTATGGCTACACCTTC | CASSSGQKIFYGYTF
. | TRBD1 | TRBJ2-5 | TRBV11-2 | TGTGCCAGCAGCCCCCAGGGGGCTATAGCAGAGACCCAGTACTTC | CASSPQGAIAETQYF
. | . | TRBJ2-3 | TRBV5-1 | TGCGCCAGCAGCTTGGATCTGCGATTGCCGCAAGATACGCAGTATTTT | CASSLDLRLPQDTQYF
. | TRBD2 | TRBJ2-3 | TRBV9 | TGTGCCAGCAGCGTGGGACTAGCGGGGGGGAGAACAGATACGCAGTATTTT | CASSVGLAGGRTDTQYF
. | . | TRBJ1-1 | TRBV29-1 | TGCAGCGTTGTTCCGTTGGTCAGGCGTAGCGCTGAAGCTTTCTTT | CSVVPLVRRSAEAFF
. | . | TRBJ1-1 | TRBV3-1/TRBV3-2 | TGTGCCAGCAGCCAAGGTTTTACAGGGCCAAGACAGAACACTGAAGCTTTCTTT | CASSQGFTGPRQNTEAFF
. | . | TRBJ2-5 | TRBV5-1 | TGCGCCAGCAGCGAACAGAGCCAAGAGACCCAGTACTTC | CASSEQSQETQYF
. | TRBD1 | TRBJ1-3 | TRBV7-9 | TGTGCCAGCAGCTCCCGACAGGGTAGAAACACCATATATTTT | CASSSRQGRNTIYF
few | . | TRBJ2-7 | TRBV19 | TGTGCCAGTAGTAGAGGACAGAGTACCTACGAGCAGTACTTC | CASSRGQSTYEQYF
. | TRBD2 | TRBJ2-3 | TRBV19 | TGTGCCAGTAGTGACCGACCTGGGACTAGATGGTATTTT | CASSDRPGTRWYF
. | . | TRBJ1-1 | TRBV5-1 | TGCGCCAGCAGCCGGGGATTCGACACTGAAGCTTTCTTT | CASSRGFDTEAFF